The 14 T cell receptor beta chains below were found in one sample sequenced in a study of T cell responses to AZD1222 COVID-19 vaccine. Profiled with immunoSEQ multiplex PCR; TCRdb holds only in-frame clones, not every one. The sample lists 110,000 or so clones; about nine tenths were seen once. The sample consisted of peripheral blood, taken on day 0 of MenACWY control vaccination. The source is an adult in good health.

This clone has just a few counts. V and J are TRBV7-3 and TRBJ2-2; D remains ambiguous. The CDR3 loop spans 16 amino acids. With 1 base removed from V and 0 bases from J, the gap between germline ends came to 9 bases. Germline-derived CDR1 and CDR2 are SGHTA and FQGTGA. The CDR3 nucleotides read TGTGCCAGCAGCTTAAGGGAAAGTACGAACACCGGGGAGCTGTTTTTT. Protein: CASSLRESTNTGELFF.

The chain uses TRBV6-5 and TRBJ1-1, with a possible D match to TRBD1 (6 bases). Deletions cut 0 bases from V and 4 bases from J, with 12 bases between. The CDR3 totals 15 residues. Germline assignment: CDR1 MNHEY and CDR2 SVGAGI. This CDR3 is CASSYSGGRGTEAFF. The CDR3 nucleotides read TGTGCCAGCAGTTACTCGGGGGGCCGGGGCACTGAAGCTTTCTTT.

The chain employs TRBV29-1 and TRBJ1-2; D is undetermined. CDR1 SQVTM and CDR2 ANQGSEA come from the germline V gene. The V end lost 8 bases, the J end lost 3 bases, and 16 bases lay between the germline ends. The CDR3 is 13 amino acids. The CDR3 region has the DNA TGCAGCTCTAGGACCGAGACTCACTATGGCTACACCTTC. This sequence encodes CSSRTETHYGYTF.

The chain combines TRBV7-2 with TRBJ2-1; tentatively, D is TRBD1 or TRBD2 (5 bases each). Trimming shortened V by 4 bases and J by 3 bases, and 13 bases separated the two germline ends. This CDR3 contains 15 residues. From germline, CDR1 is SGHTA and CDR2 FQGNSA. The CDR3 loop is CASSSRGQNYNEQFF. The DNA of the CDR3 is TGTGCCAGCAGCTCCCGGGGCCAGAACTACAATGAGCAGTTCTTC.

The chain joins TRBV7-2 to TRBJ1-2, with TRBD1 as a possible D gene (5 bases). V was trimmed by 0 bases and J by 5 bases, leaving 13 bases between them. From germline, CDR1 is SGHTA and CDR2 FQGNSA. CDR3 length: 15 residues. The CDR3 reads CASSLAMGGVYGYTF. The CDR3, as DNA: TGTGCCAGCAGCTTAGCTATGGGGGGAGTATATGGCTACACCTTC.

The table lists this clone with a count of one. The chain couples TRBV7-9 to TRBJ2-2, with TRBD1 identical over 8 bases. Looked up from germline, CDR1 is SEHNR and CDR2 is FQNEAQ (reference sequence). The CDR3 consists of 17 residues. Germline trimming cut 0 bases from V and 0 bases from J; bases unmatched to any gene: 3. This CDR3 is CASSLALQGANTGELFF. The CDR3 bases are TGTGCCAGCAGCTTAGCGTTACAGGGGGCGAACACCGGGGAGCTGTTTTTT.

The chain has TRBV10-1 and TRBJ1-5; no clear D gene. V was trimmed by 10 bases and J by 7 bases, leaving 23 bases between them. The CDR3 has 15 residues. Germline V CDR1 and CDR2: WNHNN, SYGVQD (reference sequence). CDR3 sequence: CATNGRQVPRQPQHF. CDR3 DNA sequence: TGCGCCACCAATGGGAGGCAGGTCCCGCGGCAGCCCCAGCATTTT.

This sequence joins TRBV27 and TRBJ1-4; 9 bases agree with TRBD1. J lost 12 bases, V lost 9 bases, and 17 bases had no gene match. The CDR3 has 15 residues. Per the germline V gene, CDR1 is MNHEY and CDR2 is SMNVEV (reference sequence). CDR3 loop: CASRKTDRGGSELFF. Written as DNA, the CDR3 is TGTGCCAGTCGCAAAACGGACAGGGGAGGTTCGGAACTGTTTTTT.

This chain uses TRBV5-1 with TRBJ1-6, with D uncertain. CDR3 length: 14 amino acids. The V gene lost 5 bases and the J gene lost 5 bases, with 11 bases spanning the gap. Germline V lookup: CDR1 SGHRS, CDR2 YFSETQ. Here the CDR3 reads CASSRSGDNSPLHF. The CDR3, as DNA: TGCGCCAGCAGTAGAAGCGGGGATAATTCACCCCTCCACTTT.

The J gene is TRBJ1-1, the V gene TRBV5-1, with D hard to call. This CDR3 is built from 13 residues. V shed 4 bases and J shed 1 base, with 8 bases lying between them. Germline-derived CDR1 and CDR2 are SGHRS and YFSETQ. The chain's CDR3 is CASSVTPNTEAFF. CDR3 sequence (DNA): TGCGCCAGCAGCGTCACACCGAACACTGAAGCTTTCTTT.

This chain links TRBV5-4 with TRBJ2-1; D is perhaps TRBD1 or TRBD2 (5 bases each). Germline loops: CDR1 SGHNT, CDR2 YYREEE (reference sequence). CDR3 length: 15 amino acids. The V end was cut by 2 bases, the J end by 5 bases, with 14 bases between. The CDR3 sequence: CASSFWDGGNNEQFF. For the CDR3, the DNA is TGTGCCAGCAGCTTCTGGGACGGAGGCAACAATGAGCAGTTCTTC. Using reference TRBV5-4 and TRBJ2-1 for the parts outside the CDR3, the full variable domain is ETGVTQSPTHLIKTRGQQVTLRCSSQSGHNTVSWYQQALGQGPQFIFQYYREEENGRGNFPPRFSGLQFPNYSSELNVNALELDDSALYLCASSFWDGGNNEQFFGPGTRLTVL.

The gene calls are TRBV5-4 and TRBJ2-7; D is possibly TRBD2 (7 bases). The CDR3 length is 14 residues. Trimming cost V 2 bases and J 7 bases, with 16 bases left between them. CDR1 and CDR2 from the germline V gene are SGHNT and YYREEE (reference sequence). CDR3 in amino acids: CASSFRGGPREQYF. As DNA, the CDR3 is TGTGCCAGCAGCTTTAGGGGGGGGCCCAGGGAGCAGTACTTC.

The chain is built from TRBV19 and TRBJ1-1; weak D call: TRBD1 (6 bases). In germline, CDR1 is LNHDA, CDR2 SQIVND (reference sequence). The CDR3 sequence is 15 residues long. V lost 7 bases and J lost 2, with 17 bases in between. CDR3 sequence: CASKAGATSNTEAFF. The CDR3 DNA follows: TGTGCCAGTAAGGCAGGGGCGACTTCCAACACTGAAGCTTTCTTT.

The chain carries TRBV10-3 and TRBJ1-2, with 11 bases that match TRBD1. Per germline, CDR1 ENHRY and CDR2 SYGVKD. The CDR3 covers 15 residues. V gave up 5 bases and J gave up 7 bases; unmatched junction bases: 9. CDR3 sequence reads: CAISSPGQGVGGYTF. As DNA, the CDR3 is TGTGCCATCAGTTCTCCGGGACAGGGGGTTGGTGGCTACACCTTC.